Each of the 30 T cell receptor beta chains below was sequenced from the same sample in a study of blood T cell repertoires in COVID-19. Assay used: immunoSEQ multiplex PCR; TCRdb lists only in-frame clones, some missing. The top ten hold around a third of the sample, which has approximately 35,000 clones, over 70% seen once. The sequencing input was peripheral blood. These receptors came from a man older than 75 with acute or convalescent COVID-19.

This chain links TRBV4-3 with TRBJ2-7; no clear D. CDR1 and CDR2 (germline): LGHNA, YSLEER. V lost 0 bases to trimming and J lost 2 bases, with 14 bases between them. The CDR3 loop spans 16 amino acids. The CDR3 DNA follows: TGCGCCAGCAGCCAAGAACATCGAAACCTCCCCTACGAGCAGTACTTC. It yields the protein CASSQEHRNLPYEQYF.

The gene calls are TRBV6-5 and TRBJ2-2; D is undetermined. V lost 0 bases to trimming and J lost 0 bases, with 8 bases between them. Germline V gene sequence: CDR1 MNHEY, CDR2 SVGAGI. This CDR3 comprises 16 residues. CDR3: CASSYSGQANTGELFF. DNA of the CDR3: TGTGCCAGCAGTTACTCGGGCCAGGCGAACACCGGGGAGCTGTTTTTT.

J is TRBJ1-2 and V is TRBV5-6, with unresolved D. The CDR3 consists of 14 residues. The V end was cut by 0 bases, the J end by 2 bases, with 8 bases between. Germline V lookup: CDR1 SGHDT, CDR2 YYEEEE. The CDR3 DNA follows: TGTGCCAGCAGCTTGGATAGGCGGAACTATGGCTACACCTTC. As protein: CASSLDRRNYGYTF.

In DNA, the CDR3 is TGTGCCAGAAGCAGGACTAGCGGGAGTTACAATGAGCAGTTCTTC. The encoded protein is CARSRTSGSYNEQFF. The rearrangement joins TRBV5-3 to TRBJ2-1, with 13 bases that match TRBD2. Being an ORF, TRBV5-3 has a function that is uncertain. This CDR3 spans 15 amino acids. V shed 4 bases and J 4 bases; nucleotides not matched to a gene: 2.

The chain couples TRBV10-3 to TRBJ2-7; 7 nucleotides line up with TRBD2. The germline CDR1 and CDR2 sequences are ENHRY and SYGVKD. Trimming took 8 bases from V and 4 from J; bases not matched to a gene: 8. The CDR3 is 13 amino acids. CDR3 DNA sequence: TGTGCCATCTCGCGAGCGGGATCTTACGAGCAGTACTTC. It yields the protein CAISRAGSYEQYF.

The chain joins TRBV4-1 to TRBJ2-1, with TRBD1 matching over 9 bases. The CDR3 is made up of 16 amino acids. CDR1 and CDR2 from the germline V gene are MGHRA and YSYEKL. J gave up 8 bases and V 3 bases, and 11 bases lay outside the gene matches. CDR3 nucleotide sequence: TGCGCCAGCAGCCAGAACCCGGGACAGGGTGCCGATGAGCAGTTCTTC. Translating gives CASSQNPGQGADEQFF.

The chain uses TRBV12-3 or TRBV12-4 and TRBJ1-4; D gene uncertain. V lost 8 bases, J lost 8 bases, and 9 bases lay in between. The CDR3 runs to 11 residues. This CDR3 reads CASGRLEKLFF. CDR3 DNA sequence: TGTGCCAGCGGAAGACTAGAAAAACTGTTTTTT.

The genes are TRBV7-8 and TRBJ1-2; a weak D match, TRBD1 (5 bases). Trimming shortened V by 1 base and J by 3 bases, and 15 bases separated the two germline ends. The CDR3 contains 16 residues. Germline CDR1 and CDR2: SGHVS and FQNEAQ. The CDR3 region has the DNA TGTGCCAGCAGCTTAGATGGGAGGGGTCGTTACTATGGCTACACCTTC. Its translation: CASSLDGRGRYYGYTF.

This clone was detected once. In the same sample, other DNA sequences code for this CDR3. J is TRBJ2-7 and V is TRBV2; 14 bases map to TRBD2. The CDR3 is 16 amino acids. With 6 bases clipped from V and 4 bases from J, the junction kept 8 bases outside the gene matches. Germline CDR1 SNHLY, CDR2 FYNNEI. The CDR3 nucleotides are TGTGCCAGCAGGGGGGGACTAGCGGGAGTTTCTTACGAGCAGTACTTC. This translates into CASRGGLAGVSYEQYF.

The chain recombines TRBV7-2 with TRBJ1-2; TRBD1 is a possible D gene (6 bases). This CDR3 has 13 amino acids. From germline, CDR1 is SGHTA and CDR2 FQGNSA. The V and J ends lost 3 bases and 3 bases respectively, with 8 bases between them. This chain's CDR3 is CASSFSGDYGYTF. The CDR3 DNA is TGTGCCAGCAGCTTCTCAGGGGACTATGGCTACACCTTC. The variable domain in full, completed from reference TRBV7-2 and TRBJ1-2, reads GAGVSQSPSNKVTEKGKDVELRCDPISGHTALYWYRQSLGQGLEFLIYFQGNSAPDKSGLPSDRFSAERTGGSVSTLTIQRTQQEDSAVYLCASSFSGDYGYTFGSGTRLTVV.

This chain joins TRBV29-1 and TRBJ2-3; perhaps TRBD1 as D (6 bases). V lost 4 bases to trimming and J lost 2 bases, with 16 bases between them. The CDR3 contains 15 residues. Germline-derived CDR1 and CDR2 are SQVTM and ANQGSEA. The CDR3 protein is CSVAPGAHSTDTQYF. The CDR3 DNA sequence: TGCAGCGTTGCCCCAGGGGCACATTCCACAGATACGCAGTATTTT.

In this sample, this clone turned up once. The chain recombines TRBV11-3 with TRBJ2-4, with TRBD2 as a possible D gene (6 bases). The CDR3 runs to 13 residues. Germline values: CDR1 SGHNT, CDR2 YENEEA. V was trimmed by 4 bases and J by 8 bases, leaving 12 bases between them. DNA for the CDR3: TGTGCCAGCAGCTCCCCCCCGGGAGACATTCAGTACTTC. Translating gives CASSSPPGDIQYF.

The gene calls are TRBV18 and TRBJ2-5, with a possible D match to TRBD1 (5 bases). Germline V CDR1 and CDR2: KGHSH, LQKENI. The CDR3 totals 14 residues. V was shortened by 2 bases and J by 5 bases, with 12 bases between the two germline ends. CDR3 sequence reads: CASSPRQGWETQYF. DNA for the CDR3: TGTGCCAGCTCACCAAGGCAGGGTTGGGAGACCCAGTACTTC.

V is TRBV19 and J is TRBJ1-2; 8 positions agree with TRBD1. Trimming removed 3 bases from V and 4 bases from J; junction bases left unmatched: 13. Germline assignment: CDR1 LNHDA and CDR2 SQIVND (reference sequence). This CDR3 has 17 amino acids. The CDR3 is CASSIGTGQSATYGYTF. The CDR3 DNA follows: TGTGCCAGTAGTATCGGGACAGGACAATCGGCAACCTATGGCTACACCTTC.

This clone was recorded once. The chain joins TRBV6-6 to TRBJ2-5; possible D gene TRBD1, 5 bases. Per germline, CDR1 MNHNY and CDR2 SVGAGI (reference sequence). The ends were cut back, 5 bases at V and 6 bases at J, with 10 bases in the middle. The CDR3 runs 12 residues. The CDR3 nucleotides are TGTGCCAGCAGTGGGCAGGGCCAGACCCAGTACTTC. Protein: CASSGQGQTQYF.

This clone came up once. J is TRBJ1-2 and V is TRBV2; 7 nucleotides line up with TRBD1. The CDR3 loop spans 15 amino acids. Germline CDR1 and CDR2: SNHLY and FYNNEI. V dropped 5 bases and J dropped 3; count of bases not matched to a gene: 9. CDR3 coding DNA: TGTGCCAGCAGTAAGGTCGGAGGGGGCGACTATGGCTACACCTTC. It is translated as CASSKVGGGDYGYTF.

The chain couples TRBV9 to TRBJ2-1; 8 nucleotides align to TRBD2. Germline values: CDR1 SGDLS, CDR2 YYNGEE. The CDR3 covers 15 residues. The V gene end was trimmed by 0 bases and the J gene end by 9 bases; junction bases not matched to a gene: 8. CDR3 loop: CASSVARTSNGEQFF. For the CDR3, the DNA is TGTGCCAGCAGCGTAGCTCGGACTAGCAACGGTGAGCAGTTCTTC.

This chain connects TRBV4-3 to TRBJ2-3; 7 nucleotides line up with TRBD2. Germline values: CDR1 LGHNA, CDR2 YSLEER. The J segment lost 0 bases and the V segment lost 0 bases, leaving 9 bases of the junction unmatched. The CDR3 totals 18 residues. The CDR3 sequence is CASSQDGGSAQSTDTQYF. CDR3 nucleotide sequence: TGCGCCAGCAGCCAAGATGGCGGGAGCGCCCAGAGCACAGATACGCAGTATTTT.

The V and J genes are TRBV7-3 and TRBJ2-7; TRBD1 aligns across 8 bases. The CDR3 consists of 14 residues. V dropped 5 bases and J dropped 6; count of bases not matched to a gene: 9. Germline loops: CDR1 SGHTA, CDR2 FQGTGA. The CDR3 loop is CASSLGQVGGEQYF. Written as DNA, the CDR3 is TGTGCCAGCAGCCTGGGACAGGTCGGAGGCGAGCAGTACTTC. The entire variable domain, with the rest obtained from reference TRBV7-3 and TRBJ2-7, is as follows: GAGVSQTPSNKVTEKGKYVELRCDPISGHTALYWYRQSLGQGPEFLIYFQGTGAADDSGLPNDRFFAVRPEGSVSTLKIQRTERGDSAVYLCASSLGQVGGEQYFGPGTRLTVT.

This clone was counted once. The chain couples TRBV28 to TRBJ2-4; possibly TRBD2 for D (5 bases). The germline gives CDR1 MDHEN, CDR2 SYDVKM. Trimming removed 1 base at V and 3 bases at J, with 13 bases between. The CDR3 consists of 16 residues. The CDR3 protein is CASSLSGFEIKNIQYF. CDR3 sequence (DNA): TGTGCCAGCAGTTTATCGGGATTTGAGATCAAAAACATTCAGTACTTC.

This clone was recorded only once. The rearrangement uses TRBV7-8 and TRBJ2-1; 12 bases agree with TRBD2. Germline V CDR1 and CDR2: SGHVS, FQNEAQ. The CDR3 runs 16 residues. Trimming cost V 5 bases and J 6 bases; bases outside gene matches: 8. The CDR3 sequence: CASSNLAGGSSNEQFF. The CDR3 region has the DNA TGTGCCAGCAGCAACCTAGCGGGAGGGTCTTCCAATGAGCAGTTCTTC.

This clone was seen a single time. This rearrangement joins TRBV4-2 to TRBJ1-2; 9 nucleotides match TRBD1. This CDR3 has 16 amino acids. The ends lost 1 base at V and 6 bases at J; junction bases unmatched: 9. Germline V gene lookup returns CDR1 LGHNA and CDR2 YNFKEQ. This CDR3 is CASSQVWTGELDGYTF. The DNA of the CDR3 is TGTGCCAGCAGCCAAGTATGGACAGGGGAACTGGATGGCTACACCTTC.

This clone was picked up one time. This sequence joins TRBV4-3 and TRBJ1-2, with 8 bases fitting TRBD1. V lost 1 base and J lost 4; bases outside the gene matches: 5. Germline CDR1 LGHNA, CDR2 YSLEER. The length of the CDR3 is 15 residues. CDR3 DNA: TGCGCCAGCAGCCAAGGGCAGGGGGCGTTCTATGGCTACACCTTC. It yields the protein CASSQGQGAFYGYTF.

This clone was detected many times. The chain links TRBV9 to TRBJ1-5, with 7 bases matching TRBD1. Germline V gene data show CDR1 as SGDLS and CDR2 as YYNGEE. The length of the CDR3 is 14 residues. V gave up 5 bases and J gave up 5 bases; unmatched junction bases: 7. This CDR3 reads CASSDGQVDQPQHF. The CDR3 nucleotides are TGTGCCAGCAGTGATGGACAGGTAGATCAGCCCCAGCATTTT.

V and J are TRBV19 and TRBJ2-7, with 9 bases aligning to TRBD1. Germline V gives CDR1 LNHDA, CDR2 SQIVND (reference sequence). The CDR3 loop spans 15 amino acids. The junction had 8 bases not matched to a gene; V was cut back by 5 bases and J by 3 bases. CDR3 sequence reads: CASSLTGTGNYEQYF. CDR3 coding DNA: TGTGCCAGTAGTCTTACCGGGACAGGGAACTACGAGCAGTACTTC.

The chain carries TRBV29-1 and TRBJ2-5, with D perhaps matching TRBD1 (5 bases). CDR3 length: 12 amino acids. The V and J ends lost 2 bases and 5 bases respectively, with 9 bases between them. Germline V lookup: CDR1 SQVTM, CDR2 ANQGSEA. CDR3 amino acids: CSVESRVETQYF. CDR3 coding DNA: TGCAGCGTTGAATCCAGGGTCGAGACCCAGTACTTC.

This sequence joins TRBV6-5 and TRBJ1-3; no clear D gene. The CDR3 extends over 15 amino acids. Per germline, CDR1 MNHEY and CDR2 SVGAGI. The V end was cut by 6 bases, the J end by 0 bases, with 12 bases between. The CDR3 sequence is CASRLAPHSGNTIYF. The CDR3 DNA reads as TGTGCCAGCAGATTAGCCCCACACTCTGGAAACACCATATATTTT.

CDR3 amino acids: CASRPSAGGTDTQYF. The CDR3 DNA follows: TGTGCCAGCAGGCCATCAGCGGGGGGAACAGATACGCAGTATTTT. V and J are TRBV7-3 and TRBJ2-3; TRBD2 aligns across 9 bases. The CDR3 length is 15 residues. With 6 bases clipped from V and 3 bases from J, the junction kept 7 bases outside the gene matches. Germline V lookup: CDR1 SGHTA, CDR2 FQGTGA.

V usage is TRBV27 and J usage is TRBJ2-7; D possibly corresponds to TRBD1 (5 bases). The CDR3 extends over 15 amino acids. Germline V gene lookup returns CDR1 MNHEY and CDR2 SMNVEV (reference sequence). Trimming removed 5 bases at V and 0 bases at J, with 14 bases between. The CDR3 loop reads CASSPATANSYEQYF. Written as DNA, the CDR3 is TGTGCCAGCAGTCCCGCGACAGCTAACTCCTACGAGCAGTACTTC.

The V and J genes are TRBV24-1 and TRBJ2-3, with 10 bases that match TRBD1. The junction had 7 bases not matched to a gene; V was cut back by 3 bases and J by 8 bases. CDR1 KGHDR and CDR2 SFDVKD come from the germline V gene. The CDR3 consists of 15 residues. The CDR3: CATSDRDRGLGTQYF. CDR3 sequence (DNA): TGTGCCACCAGTGATCGGGACAGGGGTCTCGGTACGCAGTATTTT.